This T cell receptor (beta chain) derives from a study of spatial heterogeneity in lung cancer. Whole-study context: For the average unique TCR and UMI combination, more than nine occurrences appeared in raw reads.

As for time point: blood at routine non-recurrence follow-up after resection. Note on this clonotype: The antigen is unknown.

Study findings and constraints: At resection, ubiquitous expanded tumor TCRs appeared in blood more than at follow-up.

Each CDR3 protein is one row after TCRdb ran MiXCR on the 5' RACE reads. This sample carries 100,000 to 120,000 distinct CDR3 sequences, roughly a tenth of them seen once, and the ten largest clones take roughly a quarter. The TCR comes from a female donor with early-stage non-small cell lung cancer. The material was PBMCs, obtained at follow-up.

For the CDR3, the DNA is TGCGCCAGCGGTGCTGCGGGGATCCCTGAAGCTTTCTTT. Translated, it gives CASGAAGIPEAFF. The chain is built from TRBV5-1 and TRBJ1-1; the D is unclear. This CDR3 is built from 13 residues. The ends were cut back, 7 bases at V and 6 bases at J, with 16 bases in the middle. Germline V gives CDR1 SGHRS, CDR2 YFSETQ. The full variable domain, its missing parts supplied by reference TRBV5-1 and TRBJ1-1, is KAGVTQTPRYLIKTRGQQVTLSCSPISGHRSVSWYQQTPGQGLQFLFEYFSETQRNKGNFPGRFSGRQFSNSRSEMNVSTLELGDSALYLCASGAAGIPEAFFGQGTRLTVV.